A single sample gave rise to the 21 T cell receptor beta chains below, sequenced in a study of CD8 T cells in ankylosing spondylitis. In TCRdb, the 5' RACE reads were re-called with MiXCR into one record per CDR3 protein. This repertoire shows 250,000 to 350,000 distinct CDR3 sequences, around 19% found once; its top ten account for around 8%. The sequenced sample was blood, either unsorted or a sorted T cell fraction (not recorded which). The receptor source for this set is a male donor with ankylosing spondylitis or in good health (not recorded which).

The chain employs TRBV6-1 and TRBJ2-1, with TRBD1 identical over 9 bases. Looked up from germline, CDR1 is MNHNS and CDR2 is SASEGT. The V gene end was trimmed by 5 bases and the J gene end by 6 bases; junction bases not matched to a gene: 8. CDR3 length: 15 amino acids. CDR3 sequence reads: CASSRRDRAFNEQFF. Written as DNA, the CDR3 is TGTGCCAGCAGTCGTCGGGACAGGGCTTTCAATGAGCAGTTCTTC.

As DNA, the CDR3 is TGTGCCAGCACCGGCCTTAGCGGGGGGCCTGTCGGGGAGCTGTTTTTT. Its protein product is CASTGLSGGPVGELFF. The J gene is TRBJ2-2, the V gene TRBV12-3 or TRBV12-4; TRBD2 agrees at 10 bases. The CDR3 spans 16 residues. Unmatched junction bases numbered 12, after V lost 7 bases and J lost 7 bases.

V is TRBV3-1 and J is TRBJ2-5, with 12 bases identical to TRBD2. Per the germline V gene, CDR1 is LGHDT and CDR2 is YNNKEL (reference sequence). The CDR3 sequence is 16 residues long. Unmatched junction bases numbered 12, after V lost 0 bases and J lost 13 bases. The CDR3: CASSQDTPSGGAGTYF. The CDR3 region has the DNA TGTGCCAGCAGCCAAGATACCCCTAGCGGGGGGGCCGGGACGTACTTC.

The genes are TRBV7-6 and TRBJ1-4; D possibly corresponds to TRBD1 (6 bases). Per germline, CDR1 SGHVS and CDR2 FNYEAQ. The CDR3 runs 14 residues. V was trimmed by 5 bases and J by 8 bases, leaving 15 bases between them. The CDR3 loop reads CASSLQTGGEKLFF. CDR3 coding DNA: TGTGCCAGCAGCCTCCAGACAGGAGGGGAAAAACTGTTTTTT.

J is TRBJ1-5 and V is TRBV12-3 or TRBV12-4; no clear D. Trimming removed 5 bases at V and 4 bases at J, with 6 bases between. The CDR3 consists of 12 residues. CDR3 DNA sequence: TGTGCCAGCAGTGGGGTAAATCAGCCCCAGCATTTT. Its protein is CASSGVNQPQHF.

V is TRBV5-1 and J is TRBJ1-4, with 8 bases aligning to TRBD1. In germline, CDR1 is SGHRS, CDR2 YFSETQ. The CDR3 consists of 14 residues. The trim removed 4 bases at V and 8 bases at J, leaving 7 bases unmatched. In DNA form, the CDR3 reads TGCGCCAGCAGCATAGGACAGGGCCGAGAAAAACTGTTTTTT. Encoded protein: CASSIGQGREKLFF.

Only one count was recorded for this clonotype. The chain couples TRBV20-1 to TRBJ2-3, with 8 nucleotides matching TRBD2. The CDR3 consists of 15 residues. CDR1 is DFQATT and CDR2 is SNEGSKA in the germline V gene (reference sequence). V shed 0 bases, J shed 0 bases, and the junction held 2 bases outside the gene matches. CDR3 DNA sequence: TGCAGTGCTAGAGACTCTAGCGGGAGCACAGATACGCAGTATTTT. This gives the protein CSARDSSGSTDTQYF.

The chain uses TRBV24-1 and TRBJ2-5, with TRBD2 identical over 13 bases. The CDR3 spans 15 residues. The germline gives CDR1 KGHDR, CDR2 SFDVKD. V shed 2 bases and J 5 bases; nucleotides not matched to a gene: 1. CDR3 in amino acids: CATSDWGLAGETQYF. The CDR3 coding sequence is TGTGCCACCAGTGATTGGGGACTAGCGGGGGAGACCCAGTACTTC.

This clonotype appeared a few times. Written as DNA, the CDR3 is TGCGCCAGCAGCTTGGGAGACAGGGCTGACCAGCCCCAGCATTTT. It codes for CASSLGDRADQPQHF. V and J are TRBV5-1 and TRBJ1-5, with 7 bases lining up with TRBD1. V lost 0 bases, J lost 7 bases, and 7 bases stayed unmatched. CDR3 length equals 15 residues. The germline CDR1 and CDR2 sequences are SGHRS and YFSETQ.

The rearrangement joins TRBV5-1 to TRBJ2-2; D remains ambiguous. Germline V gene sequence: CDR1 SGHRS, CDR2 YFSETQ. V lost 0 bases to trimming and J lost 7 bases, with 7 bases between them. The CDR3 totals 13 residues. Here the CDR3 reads CASSLGKSGELFF. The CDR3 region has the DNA TGCGCCAGCAGCTTGGGGAAAAGCGGGGAGCTGTTTTTT.

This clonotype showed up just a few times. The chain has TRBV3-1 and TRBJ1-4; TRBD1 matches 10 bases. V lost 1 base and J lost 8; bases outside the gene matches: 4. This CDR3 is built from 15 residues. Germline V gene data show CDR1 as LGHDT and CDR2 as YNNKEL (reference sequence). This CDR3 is CASSQGDRGKEKLFF. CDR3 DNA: TGTGCCAGCAGCCAAGGGGACAGGGGAAAAGAAAAACTGTTTTTT.

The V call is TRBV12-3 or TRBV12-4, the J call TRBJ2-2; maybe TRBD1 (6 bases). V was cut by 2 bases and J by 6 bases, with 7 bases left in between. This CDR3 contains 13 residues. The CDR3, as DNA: TGTGCCAGCAGTTTATCAGGGGCCGGGGAGCTGTTTTTT. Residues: CASSLSGAGELFF.

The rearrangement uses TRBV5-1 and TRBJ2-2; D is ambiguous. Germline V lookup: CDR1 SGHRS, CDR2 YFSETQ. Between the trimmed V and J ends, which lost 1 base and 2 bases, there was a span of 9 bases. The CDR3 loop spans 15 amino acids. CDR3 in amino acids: CASSLLVQNTGELFF. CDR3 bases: TGCGCCAGCAGCTTGTTAGTGCAAAACACCGGGGAGCTGTTTTTT. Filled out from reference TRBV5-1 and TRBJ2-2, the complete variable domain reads KAGVTQTPRYLIKTRGQQVTLSCSPISGHRSVSWYQQTPGQGLQFLFEYFSETQRNKGNFPGRFSGRQFSNSRSEMNVSTLELGDSALYLCASSLLVQNTGELFFGEGSRLTVL.

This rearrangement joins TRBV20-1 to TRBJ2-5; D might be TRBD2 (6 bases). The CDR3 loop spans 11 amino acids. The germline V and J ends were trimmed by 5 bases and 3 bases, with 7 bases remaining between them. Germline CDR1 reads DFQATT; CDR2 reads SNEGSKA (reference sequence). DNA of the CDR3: TGCAGTGCTCGGAGGGAAGAGACCCAGTACTTC. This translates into CSARREETQYF.

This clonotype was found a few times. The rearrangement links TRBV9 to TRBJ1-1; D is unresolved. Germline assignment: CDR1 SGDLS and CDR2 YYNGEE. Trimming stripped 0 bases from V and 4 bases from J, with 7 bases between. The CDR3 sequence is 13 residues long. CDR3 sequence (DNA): TGTGCCAGCAGCGTAGGGATGGGCACTGAAGCTTTCTTT. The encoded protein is CASSVGMGTEAFF.

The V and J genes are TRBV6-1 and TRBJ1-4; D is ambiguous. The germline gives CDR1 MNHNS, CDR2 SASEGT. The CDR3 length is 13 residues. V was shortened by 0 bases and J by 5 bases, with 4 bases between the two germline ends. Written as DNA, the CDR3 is TGTGCCAGCAGTGAAGCTAGGAATGAAAAACTGTTTTTT. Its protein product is CASSEARNEKLFF.

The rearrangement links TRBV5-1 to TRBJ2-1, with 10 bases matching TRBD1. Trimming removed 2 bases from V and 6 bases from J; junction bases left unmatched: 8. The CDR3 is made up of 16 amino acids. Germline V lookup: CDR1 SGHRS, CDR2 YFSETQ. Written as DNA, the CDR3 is TGCGCCAGCAGCTTCCGGTCCGGGACAGGGGTCAATGAGCAGTTCTTC. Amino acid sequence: CASSFRSGTGVNEQFF.

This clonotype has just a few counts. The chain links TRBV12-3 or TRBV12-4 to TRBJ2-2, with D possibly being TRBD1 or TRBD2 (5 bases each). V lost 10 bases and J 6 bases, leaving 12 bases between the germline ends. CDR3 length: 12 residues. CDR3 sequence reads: CATGSGPGELFF. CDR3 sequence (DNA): TGTGCCACGGGTTCGGGACCCGGGGAGCTGTTTTTT.

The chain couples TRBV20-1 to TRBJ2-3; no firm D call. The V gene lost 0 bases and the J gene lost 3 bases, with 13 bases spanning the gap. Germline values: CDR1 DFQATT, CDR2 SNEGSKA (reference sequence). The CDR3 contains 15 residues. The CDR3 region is CSARDFLVTTDTQYF. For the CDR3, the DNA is TGCAGTGCTAGAGATTTCCTAGTGACGACAGATACGCAGTATTTT.

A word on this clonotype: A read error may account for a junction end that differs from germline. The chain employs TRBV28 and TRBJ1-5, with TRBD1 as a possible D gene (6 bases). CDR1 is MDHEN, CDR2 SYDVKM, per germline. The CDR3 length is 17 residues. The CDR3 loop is CVSSLGAGVFVYQPQHF. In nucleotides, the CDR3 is TGTGTCAGCAGTTTAGGGGCAGGGGTTTTTGTCTATCAGCCCCAGCATTTT.

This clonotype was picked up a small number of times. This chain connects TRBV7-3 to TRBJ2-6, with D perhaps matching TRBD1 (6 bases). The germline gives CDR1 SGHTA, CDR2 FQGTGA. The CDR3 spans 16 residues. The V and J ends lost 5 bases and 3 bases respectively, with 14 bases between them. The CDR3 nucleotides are TGTGCCAGCAGCCCCGGACAGAGCTTTGGGGCCAACGTCCTGACTTTC. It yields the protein CASSPGQSFGANVLTF. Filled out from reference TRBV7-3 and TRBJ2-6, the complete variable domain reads GAGVSQTPSNKVTEKGKYVELRCDPISGHTALYWYRQSLGQGPEFLIYFQGTGAADDSGLPNDRFFAVRPEGSVSTLKIQRTERGDSAVYLCASSPGQSFGANVLTFGAGSRLTVL.